Only a few counts were recorded for the clone carrying this TCR beta chain. Its target is unknown. This CDR3 is built from 17 residues. V lost 5 bases and J lost 2; bases outside the gene matches: 14. Germline V gene sequence: CDR1 DFQATT, CDR2 SNEGSKA (reference sequence). The authors extracted at least 5 micrograms of total RNA per sample. This sample is part of a study of blood T cells in healthy people across ages. General observations from the study: TCR beta diversity was tightly associated with the proportion of naive T cells. Any changes in expanded clonotypes were possibly confounded, as donor CMV status remained unknown.

Alongside a J-beta primer mix, a sample-barcoded 5' primer served in a second PCR lasting 7 to 11 cycles. TCRdb reprocessed the 5' RACE reads with MiXCR, giving one entry per CDR3 protein. The data contain about 620,000 distinct CDR3 sequences, under 25% of them seen just once; the ten biggest clones take up roughly 3.6%. This TCR derives from a man between 65 and 85 years old in good health. Sequences were obtained from blood. The V call is TRBV20-1, the J call TRBJ2-5; 10 positions agree with TRBD2. The CDR3 nucleotides are TGCAGTGCTCCCCTCTTCGGGCTAGCGGGAGCACAAGAGACCCAGTACTTC. Encoded protein: CSAPLFGLAGAQETQYF.